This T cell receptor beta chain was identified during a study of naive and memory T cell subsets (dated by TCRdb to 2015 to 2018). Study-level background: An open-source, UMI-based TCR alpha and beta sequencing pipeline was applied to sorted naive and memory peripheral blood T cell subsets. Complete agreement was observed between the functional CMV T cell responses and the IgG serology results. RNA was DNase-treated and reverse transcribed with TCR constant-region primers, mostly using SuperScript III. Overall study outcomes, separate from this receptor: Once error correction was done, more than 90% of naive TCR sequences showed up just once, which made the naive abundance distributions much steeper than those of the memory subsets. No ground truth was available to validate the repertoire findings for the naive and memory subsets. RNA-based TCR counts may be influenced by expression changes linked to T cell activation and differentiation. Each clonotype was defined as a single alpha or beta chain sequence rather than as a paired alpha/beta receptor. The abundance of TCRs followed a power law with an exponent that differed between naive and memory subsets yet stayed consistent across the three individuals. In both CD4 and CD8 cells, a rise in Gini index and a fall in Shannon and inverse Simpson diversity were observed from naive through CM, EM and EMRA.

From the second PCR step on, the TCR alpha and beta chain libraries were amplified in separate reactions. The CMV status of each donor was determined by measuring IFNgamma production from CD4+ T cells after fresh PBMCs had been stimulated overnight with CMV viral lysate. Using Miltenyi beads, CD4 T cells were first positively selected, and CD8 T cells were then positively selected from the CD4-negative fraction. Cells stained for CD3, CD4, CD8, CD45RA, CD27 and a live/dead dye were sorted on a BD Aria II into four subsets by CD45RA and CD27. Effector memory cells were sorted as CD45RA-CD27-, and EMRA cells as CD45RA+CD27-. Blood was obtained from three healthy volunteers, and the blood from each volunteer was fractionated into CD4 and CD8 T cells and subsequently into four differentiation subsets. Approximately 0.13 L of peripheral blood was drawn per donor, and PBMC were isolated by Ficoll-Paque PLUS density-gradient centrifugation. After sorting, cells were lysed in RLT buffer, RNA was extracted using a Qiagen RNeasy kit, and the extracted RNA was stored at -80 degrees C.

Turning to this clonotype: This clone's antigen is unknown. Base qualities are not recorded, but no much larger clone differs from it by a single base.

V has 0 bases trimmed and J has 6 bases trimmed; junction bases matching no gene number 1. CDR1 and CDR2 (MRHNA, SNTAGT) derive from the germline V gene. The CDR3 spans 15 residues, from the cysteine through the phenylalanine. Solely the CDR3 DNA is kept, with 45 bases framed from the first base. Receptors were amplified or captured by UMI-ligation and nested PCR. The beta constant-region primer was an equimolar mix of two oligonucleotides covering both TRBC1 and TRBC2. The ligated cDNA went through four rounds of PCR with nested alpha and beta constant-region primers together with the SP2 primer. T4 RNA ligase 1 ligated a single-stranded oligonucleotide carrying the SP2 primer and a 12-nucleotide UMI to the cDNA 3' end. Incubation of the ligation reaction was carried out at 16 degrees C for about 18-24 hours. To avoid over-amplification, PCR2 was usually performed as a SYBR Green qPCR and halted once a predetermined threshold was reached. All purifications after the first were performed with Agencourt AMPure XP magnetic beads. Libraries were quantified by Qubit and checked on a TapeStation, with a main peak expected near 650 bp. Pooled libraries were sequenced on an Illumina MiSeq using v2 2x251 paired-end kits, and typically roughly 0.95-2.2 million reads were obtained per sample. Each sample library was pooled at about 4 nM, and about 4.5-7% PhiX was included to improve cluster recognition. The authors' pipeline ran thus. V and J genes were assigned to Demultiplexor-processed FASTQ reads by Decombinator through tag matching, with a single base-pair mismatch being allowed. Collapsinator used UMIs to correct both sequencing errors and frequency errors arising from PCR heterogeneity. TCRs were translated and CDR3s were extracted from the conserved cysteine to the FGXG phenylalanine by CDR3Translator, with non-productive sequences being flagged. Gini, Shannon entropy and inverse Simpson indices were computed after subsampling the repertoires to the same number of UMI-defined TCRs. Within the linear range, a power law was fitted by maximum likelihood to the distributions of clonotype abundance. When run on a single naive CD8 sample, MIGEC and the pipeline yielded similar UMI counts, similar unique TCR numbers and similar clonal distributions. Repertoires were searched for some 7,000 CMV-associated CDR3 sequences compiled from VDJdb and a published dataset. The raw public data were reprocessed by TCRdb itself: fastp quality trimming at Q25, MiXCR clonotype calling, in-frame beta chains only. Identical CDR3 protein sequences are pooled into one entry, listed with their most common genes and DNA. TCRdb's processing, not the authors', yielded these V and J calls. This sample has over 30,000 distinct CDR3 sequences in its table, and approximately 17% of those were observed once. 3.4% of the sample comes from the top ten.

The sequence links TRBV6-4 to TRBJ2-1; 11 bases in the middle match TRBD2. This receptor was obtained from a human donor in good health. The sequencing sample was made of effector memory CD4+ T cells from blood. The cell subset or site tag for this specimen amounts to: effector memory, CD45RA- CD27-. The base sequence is TGTGCCAGCAGTGACTCACTAGCGGGAGCCAATGAGCAGTTCTTC. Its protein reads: CASSDSLAGANEQFF.